These 10 T cell receptor beta chains came from one sample sequenced in a study of T cells after yellow fever vaccination. MiXCR was run by TCRdb on the 5' RACE reads, yielding one entry per CDR3 protein. The sample carries around 340,000 distinct CDR3 sequences, 8% to 10% recorded once. The sample in question was PBMCs, obtained on the day of the first yellow fever vaccination. The receptors were sampled from a man aged 18 to 29 who received the YFV17D yellow fever vaccine.

This clonotype has a handful of counts. This sequence joins TRBV5-1 and TRBJ2-4; maybe TRBD1 (6 bases). The CDR3 has 18 residues. V lost 0 bases and J lost 2, with 18 bases in between. Germline CDR1 SGHRS, CDR2 YFSETQ. The CDR3 reads CASSLAKQGYRTKNIQYF. CDR3 coding DNA: TGCGCCAGCAGCTTGGCTAAACAGGGTTACAGGACCAAAAACATTCAGTACTTC.

This clonotype has ten or more counts. Its ends do not fully match the called genes, so a read error is possible. The chain is built from TRBV5-1 and TRBJ2-3; 9 positions match TRBD2. The germline gives CDR1 SGHRS, CDR2 YFSETQ. The CDR3 loop spans 15 amino acids. This chain's CDR3 is CASSLVSGGADTQYF. The CDR3 DNA is TGTGCCAGCAGCTTGGTTAGCGGGGGAGCAGATACGCAGTATTTT.

V gene TRBV18 combines with J gene TRBJ1-1; the D gene is possibly TRBD1 (6 bases). Trimming left V 2 bases short and J 1 base short, with 11 bases between. In germline, CDR1 is KGHSH, CDR2 LQKENI. CDR3 length: 15 amino acids. In nucleotides, the CDR3 is TGTGCCAGCTCACCAATGACAGGCCAGAACACTGAAGCTTTCTTT. Translation: CASSPMTGQNTEAFF.

The CDR3 DNA is TGTGCCAGCAGCTTAACTCTGGTAGATACGCAGTATTTT. This gives the protein CASSLTLVDTQYF. The gene calls are TRBV7-3 and TRBJ2-3, with D unclear. This CDR3 has 13 amino acids. V was clipped by 0 bases and J by 5 bases, with 6 bases between them. Germline V gene sequence: CDR1 SGHTA, CDR2 FQGTGA. Variable domain in full (rest from reference TRBV7-3 and TRBJ2-3): GAGVSQTPSNKVTEKGKYVELRCDPISGHTALYWYRQSLGQGPEFLIYFQGTGAADDSGLPNDRFFAVRPEGSVSTLKIQRTERGDSAVYLCASSLTLVDTQYFGPGTRLTVL.

The table lists this clonotype with a few counts. The V and J genes are TRBV7-9 and TRBJ2-5; no definite D call. CDR1 is SEHNR and CDR2 is FQNEAQ in the germline V gene (reference sequence). V was clipped by 5 bases and J by 8 bases, with 15 bases between them. CDR3 length: 13 residues. The CDR3 spells CASSLDPFDTQYF. CDR3 in DNA: TGTGCCAGCAGCCTAGACCCTTTCGATACCCAGTACTTC.

J is TRBJ2-2 and V is TRBV3-1, with D perhaps TRBD2 (5 bases). The CDR3 contains 16 residues. The V gene's germline CDR1 is LGHDT and CDR2 YNNKEL (reference sequence). V lost 0 bases to trimming and J lost 5 bases, with 13 bases between them. Written as DNA, the CDR3 is TGTGCCAGCAGCCAAGACTGGGCTAGCAGTACCGGGGAGCTGTTTTTT. Translation: CASSQDWASSTGELFF.

The V call is TRBV10-2, the J call TRBJ2-2; D is unresolved. V was clipped by 9 bases and J by 7 bases, with 15 bases between them. The CDR3 has 13 residues. Germline lookup yields CDR1 WSHSY and CDR2 SAAADI. The CDR3 DNA sequence: TGCGCCAGTAAGATAGCAGGAAGCGGGGAGCTGTTTTTT. Encoded protein: CASKIAGSGELFF.

This chain connects TRBV20-1 to TRBJ1-2; D unresolved. The ends were cut back, 0 bases at V and 8 bases at J, with 19 bases in the middle. Germline V gives CDR1 DFQATT, CDR2 SNEGSKA (reference sequence). This CDR3 region has 15 residues. The CDR3 sequence: CSARDLSGRNQGYTF. In nucleotides, the CDR3 is TGCAGTGCTAGAGATTTGTCCGGTAGAAATCAAGGCTACACCTTC.

This clonotype was recorded many times. The chain links TRBV4-3 to TRBJ2-5; 7 bases fit TRBD1. V lost 0 bases to trimming and J lost 6 bases; unmatched junction nucleotides: 7. The CDR3 covers 15 residues. The germline V gene encodes CDR1 LGHNA and CDR2 YSLEER. CDR3 protein: CASSQESGTAKTQYF. CDR3 bases: TGCGCCAGCAGCCAAGAGTCCGGGACAGCAAAGACCCAGTACTTC.

J is TRBJ1-2 and V is TRBV9; 10 bases map to TRBD1. CDR1 is SGDLS and CDR2 is YYNGEE in the germline V gene. CDR3 size: 14 residues. Unmatched junction bases numbered 4, after V lost 0 bases and J lost 8 bases. As DNA, the CDR3 is TGTGCCAGCAGCGTAGTGGGGACAGGGGAAGGCTACACCTTC. This translates into CASSVVGTGEGYTF.